Listed below are T cell receptor beta chains from one sample, sequenced in a study of T cells in localized non-small cell lung cancer. Produced via immunoSEQ multiplex PCR; TCRdb's table is partial and in-frame only. The data show over 25,000 clones, 90% seen once. The sequences come from peripheral blood, collected before any cancer treatment. All receptors come from a woman aged 35 to 70 with stage I lung adenocarcinoma. The CDR3 runs from the conserved cysteine through the conserved F or W. D genes are given only for firm matches. For some rows the clone size is stated as once, few or many, or as a class when expanded; others skip it.

size: .; V: TRBV18; J: TRBJ2-7; D: .; CDR3: CASSAASSYEQYF; DNA: TGTGCCAGCTCAGCGGCCAGTTCCTACGAGCAGTACTTC
size: .; V: TRBV19; J: TRBJ1-5; D: .; CDR3: CASSILEDGNQPQHF; DNA: TGTGCCAGTAGTATTCTTGAGGACGGCAATCAGCCCCAGCATTTT
size: once; V: TRBV9; J: TRBJ1-1; D: TRBD1; CDR3: CASSVGDRRMNTEAFF; DNA: TGTGCCAGCAGCGTAGGGGACAGAAGAATGAACACTGAAGCTTTCTTT
size: .; V: TRBV21-1; J: TRBJ1-5; D: .; CDR3: CASSKNGWAQNQPQHF; DNA: TGTGCCAGCAGCAAAAACGGGTGGGCCCAGAATCAGCCCCAGCATTTT
size: .; V: TRBV6-1; J: TRBJ2-5; D: .; CDR3: CASSDKLQYF; DNA: TGTGCCAGCAGTGACAAGTTACAGTACTTC
size: .; V: TRBV4-2; J: TRBJ2-1; D: .; CDR3: CASSPSGGGAAVHNEQFF; DNA: TGTGCCAGCAGCCCCTCGGGAGGGGGCGCGGCTGTCCACAATGAGCAGTTCTTC
size: .; V: TRBV11-3; J: TRBJ1-4; D: .; CDR3: CASSLGGGSEEKLFF; DNA: TGTGCCAGCAGCTTAGGGGGGGGCTCAGAAGAAAAACTGTTTTTT
size: .; V: TRBV14; J: TRBJ2-1; D: .; CDR3: CASSQVSRGEQFF; DNA: TGTGCCAGCAGCCAAGTAAGCAGGGGTGAGCAGTTCTTC
size: .; V: TRBV11-3; J: TRBJ2-1; D: TRBD1; CDR3: CASSSPQGANEQFF; DNA: TGTGCCAGCAGCTCGCCCCAGGGGGCAAATGAGCAGTTCTTC
size: .; V: TRBV5-1; J: TRBJ1-1; D: .; CDR3: CASSVLTAKNTEAFF; DNA: TGCGCCAGCAGCGTTTTGACGGCCAAGAACACTGAAGCTTTCTTT
size: .; V: TRBV9; J: TRBJ1-2; D: TRBD1; CDR3: CASSVAGTGDYGYTF; DNA: TGTGCCAGCAGCGTAGCAGGGACAGGGGACTATGGCTACACCTTC
size: .; V: TRBV6-4; J: TRBJ2-1; D: TRBD1; CDR3: CASRATGADEQFF; DNA: TGTGCCAGCAGGGCAACAGGGGCGGATGAGCAGTTCTTC
size: .; V: TRBV7-9; J: TRBJ2-5; D: TRBD1; CDR3: CASSGDRASIQETQYF; DNA: TGTGCCAGCAGTGGGGACAGGGCCTCCATTCAAGAGACCCAGTACTTC
size: once; V: TRBV9; J: TRBJ2-4; D: .; CDR3: CASSVGSGIQYF; DNA: TGTGCCAGCAGCGTAGGGTCGGGCATTCAGTACTTC
size: few; V: TRBV7-2; J: TRBJ2-3; D: TRBD2; CDR3: CASSAGLASTDTQYF; DNA: TGTGCCAGCAGCGCGGGACTAGCGTCCACAGATACGCAGTATTTT
size: .; V: TRBV5-4; J: TRBJ1-5; D: .; CDR3: CASSQAPNQPQHF; DNA: TGTGCCAGCAGCCAGGCCCCAAATCAGCCCCAGCATTTT
size: .; V: TRBV10-1; J: TRBJ1-5; D: .; CDR3: CASSDGDNQPQHF; DNA: TGCGCCAGCAGTGACGGTGACAATCAGCCCCAGCATTTT
size: few; V: TRBV7-9; J: TRBJ1-1; D: TRBD1; CDR3: CASSRGLLNTEAFF; DNA: TGTGCCAGCAGCAGGGGGCTTTTGAACACTGAAGCTTTCTTT
size: .; V: TRBV7-3; J: TRBJ2-2; D: TRBD2; CDR3: CASSQRETPPGELFF; DNA: TGTGCCAGCAGCCAGCGGGAGACCCCGCCCGGGGAGCTGTTTTTT
size: once; V: TRBV4-2; J: TRBJ1-5; D: TRBD1; CDR3: CASSPQGAGQPQHF; DNA: TGTGCCAGCAGCCCGCAGGGGGCCGGACAGCCCCAGCATTTT
size: .; V: TRBV19; J: TRBJ2-6; D: .; CDR3: CASSIDRRGSGANVLTF; DNA: TGTGCCAGTAGTATAGACCGGAGGGGATCTGGGGCCAACGTCCTGACTTTC
size: .; V: TRBV21-1; J: TRBJ2-1; D: .; CDR3: CASSEPKPPGNEQFF; DNA: TGTGCCAGCAGCGAACCTAAACCTCCCGGCAATGAGCAGTTCTTC
size: .; V: TRBV30; J: TRBJ1-2; D: TRBD1; CDR3: CAWSPTSTGAGGYTF; DNA: TGTGCCTGGAGTCCCACCTCGACAGGGGCGGGTGGCTACACCTTC
size: .; V: TRBV28; J: TRBJ1-2; D: TRBD1; CDR3: CASRLNDRTGYHGYTF; DNA: TGTGCCAGCAGACTTAACGACCGGACAGGGTACCATGGCTACACCTTC
size: .; V: TRBV4-3; J: TRBJ2-5; D: TRBD1; CDR3: CASSQDKSGGRETQYF; DNA: TGCGCCAGCAGCCAAGATAAGTCAGGGGGCCGAGAGACCCAGTACTTC
size: .; V: TRBV18; J: TRBJ2-3; D: .; CDR3: CASSRALTVTDTQYF; DNA: TGTGCCAGCTCACGCGCCCTGACAGTCACAGATACGCAGTATTTT
size: .; V: TRBV6-6; J: TRBJ2-2; D: .; CDR3: CASSYSWGKNTGELFF; DNA: TGTGCCAGCAGTTACTCGTGGGGGAAGAACACCGGGGAGCTGTTTTTT